This record looks at one T cell receptor (beta chain) sequence and its context. The antigen is undetermined. The CDR3 is 14 residues long. Germline V CDR1 and CDR2: SGHTA, FQGNSA. The V gene lost 4 bases and the J gene lost 3 bases, with 13 bases spanning the gap. The sample originates from a study of cytomegalovirus exposure and HLA in healthy donors. Findings and caveats of the study: HLA allele associations emerged for roughly 17,000 TCR beta sequences in a later analysis, at 0.05 false discovery rate. In vitro assays verified that a few CMV-associated chains recognized CMV antigens specifically.

Each donor was nominally healthy when sampled (though unrecorded immune exposures were likely). PCR employed 60 Vbeta and 13 Jbeta primers. Sequenced by immunoSEQ multiplex PCR; TCRdb stores in-frame clones only, minus some. In the table there are approximately 150,000 clones, around 69% of which are singletons. The TCR comes from a man in his sixties in good health and CMV-seronegative. V usage is TRBV7-2 and J usage is TRBJ2-7; no definite D call. The sample taken for sequencing was PBMCs. The CDR3 spells CASSSRYRSYEQYF. The CDR3 DNA reads as TGTGCCAGCAGCTCCCGGTACCGTAGCTACGAGCAGTACTTC.